This TCR beta chain was found in a study of OX40 agonist ivuxolimab in advanced cancers. Study at large: Patient treatment consisted of intravenous ivuxolimab administration every 2 weeks at 0.01 to 10 mg/kg. Patients receiving dose escalation had hepatocellular carcinoma, melanoma, renal cell or head and neck cancer.

The CDR3 spans 13 residues. CDR1 and CDR2 (germline): SEHNR, FQNEAQ (reference sequence). Trimming removed 5 bases from V and 0 bases from J, with 7 bases in between. Assay: immunoSEQ multiplex PCR; the TCRdb copy retains only in-frame clones and omits some. The sample consists of 45,000 to 65,000 clones, 75% to 80% of them appearing once. This clonotype was obtained from an adult with an advanced solid tumor such as melanoma, head and neck, liver or kidney cancer. Sequenced material: CD4+ or CD8+ T cells sorted from blood, taken in a trial of the OX40 agonist ivuxolimab. This chain uses TRBV7-9 with TRBJ1-1, with D hard to call. The CDR3 loop reads CASSLQLNTEAFF. The CDR3 DNA sequence: TGTGCCAGCAGCCTACAGCTGAACACTGAAGCTTTCTTT.